Listed below are T cell receptor beta chains from one sample, sequenced in a study of cytomegalovirus exposure and HLA in healthy donors. Some clones are missing from TCRdb's copy, which holds only in-frame ones; the method was immunoSEQ multiplex PCR. The sample spans about 130,000 clones; the ten largest clones claim approximately 2%. Sample: PBMCs. These receptors were obtained from a man aged 35 to 55 in good health and CMV-seronegative. The CDR3 runs from the conserved cysteine through the conserved F or W. Each record gives: CDR3 protein, CDR3 DNA, V gene, D gene, CDR3 length, J gene. A D gene is named only where the DNA matches it firmly.

CDR3: CASSVRGGGIGSYNEQFF
DNA: TGTGCCAGCAGCGTAAGGGGCGGCGGGATAGGTTCTTACAATGAGCAGTTCTTC
V: TRBV11-3
D: NA
length: 18
J: TRBJ2-1

CDR3: CASSLAGHRNTEAFF
DNA: TGTGCCAGCAGCTTAGCGGGACATAGGAACACTGAAGCTTTCTTT
V: TRBV7-2
D: NA
length: 15
J: TRBJ1-1

CDR3: CAWSDRGSDTQYF
DNA: TGTGCCTGGAGTGACAGGGGTTCAGATACGCAGTATTTT
V: TRBV30
D: TRBD1
length: 13
J: TRBJ2-3

CDR3: CASSPRRLAGVTGELFF
DNA: TGTGCCAGCAGCCCCCGGCGACTAGCGGGGGTCACCGGGGAGCTGTTTTTT
V: TRBV11-2
D: TRBD2
length: 17
J: TRBJ2-2

CDR3: CASSQMDSYEQYF
DNA: TGTGCCAGCAGCCAAATGGACAGCTACGAGCAGTACTTC
V: TRBV11-3
D: NA
length: 13
J: TRBJ2-7

CDR3: CASSLRREGPPRTGELFF
DNA: TGTGCCAGCAGCTTACGGCGGGAGGGCCCTCCGAGGACCGGGGAGCTGTTTTTT
V: TRBV7-6
D: TRBD2
length: 18
J: TRBJ2-2

CDR3: CASSPLSAGTGYTF
DNA: TGTGCCAGTAGTCCTCTCAGCGCGGGGACTGGCTACACCTTC
V: TRBV19
D: NA
length: 14
J: TRBJ1-2

CDR3: CASSLGLAGGFITDTQYF
DNA: TGCGCCAGCAGCTTGGGTCTAGCGGGAGGGTTTATCACAGATACGCAGTATTTT
V: TRBV5-1
D: TRBD2
length: 18
J: TRBJ2-3

CDR3: CASSYTGDQPQHF
DNA: TGTGCCAGCAGTTACACAGGGGATCAGCCCCAGCATTTT
V: TRBV27
D: TRBD1
length: 13
J: TRBJ1-5

CDR3: CASSSGQAWIEQYF
DNA: TGTGCCAGCAGTTCGGGACAGGCCTGGATCGAGCAGTACTTC
V: TRBV28
D: TRBD1
length: 14
J: TRBJ2-7

CDR3: CASSEPDRAHHEQYF
DNA: TGTGCCAGCAGTGAGCCGGACAGGGCTCACCACGAGCAGTACTTC
V: TRBV2
D: TRBD1
length: 15
J: TRBJ2-7